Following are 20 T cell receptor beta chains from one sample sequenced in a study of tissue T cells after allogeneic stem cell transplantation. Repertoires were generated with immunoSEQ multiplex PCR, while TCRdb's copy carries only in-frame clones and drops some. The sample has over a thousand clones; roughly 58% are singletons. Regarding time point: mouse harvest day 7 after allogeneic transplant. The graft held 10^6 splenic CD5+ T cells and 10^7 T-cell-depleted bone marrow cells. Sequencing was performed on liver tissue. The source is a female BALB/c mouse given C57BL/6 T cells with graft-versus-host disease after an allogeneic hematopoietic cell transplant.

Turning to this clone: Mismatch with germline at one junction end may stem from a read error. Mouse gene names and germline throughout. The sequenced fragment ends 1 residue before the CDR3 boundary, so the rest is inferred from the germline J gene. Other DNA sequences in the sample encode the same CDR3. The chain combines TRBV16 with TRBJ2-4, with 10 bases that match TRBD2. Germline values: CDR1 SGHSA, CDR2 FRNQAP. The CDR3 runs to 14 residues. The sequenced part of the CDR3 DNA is TGTGCGAGCAGCTTAACTGGGGGGGAGAACACCTTGTAC. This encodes CASSLTGGENTLY. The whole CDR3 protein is CASSLTGGENTLYF.

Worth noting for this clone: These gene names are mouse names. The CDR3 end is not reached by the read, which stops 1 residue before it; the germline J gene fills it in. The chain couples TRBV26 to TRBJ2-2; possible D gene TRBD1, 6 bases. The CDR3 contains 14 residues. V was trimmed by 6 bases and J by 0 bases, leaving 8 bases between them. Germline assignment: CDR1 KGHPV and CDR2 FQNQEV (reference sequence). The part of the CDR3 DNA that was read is TGTGCCAGCAGGACAGGAGCAAACACCGGGCAGCTCTAC. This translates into CASRTGANTGQLY. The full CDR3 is CASRTGANTGQLYF.

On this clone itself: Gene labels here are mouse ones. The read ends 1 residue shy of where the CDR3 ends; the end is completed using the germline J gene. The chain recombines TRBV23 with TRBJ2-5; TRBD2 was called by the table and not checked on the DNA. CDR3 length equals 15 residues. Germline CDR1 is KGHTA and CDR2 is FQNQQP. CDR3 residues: CSSSQPGTGVDTQYF. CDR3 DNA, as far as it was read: TGCTCCAGCAGTCAGCCCGGGACTGGGGTCGACACCCAGTAC.

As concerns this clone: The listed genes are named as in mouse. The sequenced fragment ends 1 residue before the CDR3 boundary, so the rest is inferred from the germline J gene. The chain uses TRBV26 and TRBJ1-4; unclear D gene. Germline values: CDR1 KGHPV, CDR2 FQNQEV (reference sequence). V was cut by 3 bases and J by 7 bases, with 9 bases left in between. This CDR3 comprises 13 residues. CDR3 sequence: CASSLLGFERLFF. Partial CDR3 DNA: TGTGCCAGCAGTCTCTTGGGGTTCGAAAGATTATTT.

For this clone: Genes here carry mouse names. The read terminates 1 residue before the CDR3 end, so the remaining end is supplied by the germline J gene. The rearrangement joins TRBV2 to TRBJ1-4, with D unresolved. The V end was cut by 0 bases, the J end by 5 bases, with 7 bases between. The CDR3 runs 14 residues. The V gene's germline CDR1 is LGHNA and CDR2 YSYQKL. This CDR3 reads CASSQDPNNERLFF. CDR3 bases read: TGTGCCAGCAGCCAAGATCCAAATAACGAAAGATTATTT.

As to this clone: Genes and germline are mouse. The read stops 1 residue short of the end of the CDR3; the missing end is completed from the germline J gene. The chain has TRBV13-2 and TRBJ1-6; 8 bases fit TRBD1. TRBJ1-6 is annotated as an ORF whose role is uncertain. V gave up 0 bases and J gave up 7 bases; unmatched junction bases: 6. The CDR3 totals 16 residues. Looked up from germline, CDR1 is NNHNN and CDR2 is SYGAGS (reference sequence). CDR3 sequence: CASGDVSGGPNSPLYF. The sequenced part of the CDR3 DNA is TGTGCCAGCGGTGATGTATCAGGGGGCCCGAATTCGCCCCTCTAC.

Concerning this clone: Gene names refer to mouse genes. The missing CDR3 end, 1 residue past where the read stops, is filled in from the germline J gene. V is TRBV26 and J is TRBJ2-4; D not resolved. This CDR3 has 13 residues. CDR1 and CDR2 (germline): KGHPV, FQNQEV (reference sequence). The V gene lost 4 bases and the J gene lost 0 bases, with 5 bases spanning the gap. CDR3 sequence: CASSQGSQNTLYF. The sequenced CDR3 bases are TGTGCCAGCAGTCAGGGAAGTCAAAACACCTTGTAC. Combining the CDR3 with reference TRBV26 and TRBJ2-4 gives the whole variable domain NSKVIQTPRYLVKGQGQKAKMRCIPEKGHPVVFWYQQNKNNEFKFLINFQNQEVLQQIDMTEKRFSAECPSNSPCSLEIQSSEAGDSALYLCASSQGSQNTLYFGAGTRLSVL.

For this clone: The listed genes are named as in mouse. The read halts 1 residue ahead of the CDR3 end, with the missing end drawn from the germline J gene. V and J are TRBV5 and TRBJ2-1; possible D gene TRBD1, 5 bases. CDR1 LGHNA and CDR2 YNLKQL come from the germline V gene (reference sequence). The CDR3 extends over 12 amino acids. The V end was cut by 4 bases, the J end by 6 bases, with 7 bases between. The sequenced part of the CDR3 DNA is TGTGCCAGCAGCCCCCAGGGTGCTGAGCAGTTC. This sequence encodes CASSPQGAEQF. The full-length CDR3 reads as CASSPQGAEQFF.

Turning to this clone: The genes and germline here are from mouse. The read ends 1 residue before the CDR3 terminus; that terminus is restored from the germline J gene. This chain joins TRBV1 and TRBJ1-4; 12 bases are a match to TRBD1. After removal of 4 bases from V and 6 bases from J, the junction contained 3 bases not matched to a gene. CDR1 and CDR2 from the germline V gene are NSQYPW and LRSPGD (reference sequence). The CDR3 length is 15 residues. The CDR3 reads CTCSGRDRGHERLFF. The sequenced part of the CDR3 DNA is TGCACCTGCAGTGGCCGGGACAGGGGGCACGAAAGATTATTT.

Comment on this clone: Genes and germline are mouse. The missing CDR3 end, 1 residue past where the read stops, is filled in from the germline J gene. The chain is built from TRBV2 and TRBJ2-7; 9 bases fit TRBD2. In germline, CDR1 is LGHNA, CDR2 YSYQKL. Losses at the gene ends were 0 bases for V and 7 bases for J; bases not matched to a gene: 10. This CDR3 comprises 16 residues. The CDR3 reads CASSQEVLGGAMEQYF. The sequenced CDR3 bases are TGTGCCAGCAGCCAAGAAGTGCTGGGGGGGGCGATGGAACAGTAC.

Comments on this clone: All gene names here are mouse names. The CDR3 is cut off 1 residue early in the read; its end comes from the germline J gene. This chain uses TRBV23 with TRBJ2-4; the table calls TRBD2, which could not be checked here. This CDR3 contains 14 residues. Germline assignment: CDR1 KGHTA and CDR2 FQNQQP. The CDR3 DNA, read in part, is TGCTCCAGCAGTCAGACTGGGGGTCAAAACACCTTGTAC. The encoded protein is CSSSQTGGQNTLY. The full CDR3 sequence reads CSSSQTGGQNTLYF. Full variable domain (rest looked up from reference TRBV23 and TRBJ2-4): DAAVTQKPRYLIKMKGQEAEMKCIPEKGHTAVFWYQQKQSKELKFLIYFQNQQPLDQIDMVKERFSAVCPSSSLCSLGIRTCEAEDSALYLCSSSQTGGQNTLYFGAGTRLSVL.

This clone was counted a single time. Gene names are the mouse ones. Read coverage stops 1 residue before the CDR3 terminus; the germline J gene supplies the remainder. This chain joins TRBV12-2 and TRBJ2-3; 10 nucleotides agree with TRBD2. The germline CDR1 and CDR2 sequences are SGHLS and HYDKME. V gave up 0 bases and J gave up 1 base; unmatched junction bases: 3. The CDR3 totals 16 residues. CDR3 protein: CASSLDWGARAETLYF. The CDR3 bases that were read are TGTGCCAGCTCTCTCGACTGGGGGGCTCGTGCAGAAACGCTGTAT. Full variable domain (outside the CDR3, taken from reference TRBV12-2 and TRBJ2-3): NSGVVQSPRYIIKGKGERSILKCIPISGHLSVAWYQQTQGQELKFFIQHYDKMERDKGNLPSRFSVQQFDDYHSEMNMSALELEDSAVYFCASSLDWGARAETLYFGSGTRLTVL.

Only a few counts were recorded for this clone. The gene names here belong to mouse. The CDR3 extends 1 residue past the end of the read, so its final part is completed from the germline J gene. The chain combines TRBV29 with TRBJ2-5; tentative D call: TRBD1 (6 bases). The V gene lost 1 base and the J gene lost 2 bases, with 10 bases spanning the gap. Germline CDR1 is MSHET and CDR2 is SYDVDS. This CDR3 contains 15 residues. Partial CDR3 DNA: TGTGCTAGCAGTTTATTGAGGGACATCCAAGACACCCAGTAC. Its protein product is CASSLLRDIQDTQY. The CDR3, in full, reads CASSLLRDIQDTQYF.

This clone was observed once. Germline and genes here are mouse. This CDR3 is CASSLSANTGQLYF. Incomplete CDR3 DNA: TGTGCCAGCAGTCTGTCAGCAAACACCGGGCAGCTCTAC. The chain has TRBV26 and TRBJ2-2; no definite D call. The sequenced fragment ends 1 residue before the CDR3 boundary, so the rest is inferred from the germline J gene. CDR1 and CDR2 from the germline V gene are KGHPV and FQNQEV (reference sequence). The CDR3 is 14 residues long. Trimming shortened V by 0 bases and J by 0 bases, and 2 bases separated the two germline ends. The variable domain in full, with the rest retrieved from reference TRBV26 and TRBJ2-2, is NSKVIQTPRYLVKGQGQKAKMRCIPEKGHPVVFWYQQNKNNEFKFLINFQNQEVLQQIDMTEKRFSAECPSNSPCSLEIQSSEAGDSALYLCASSLSANTGQLYFGEGSKLTVL.

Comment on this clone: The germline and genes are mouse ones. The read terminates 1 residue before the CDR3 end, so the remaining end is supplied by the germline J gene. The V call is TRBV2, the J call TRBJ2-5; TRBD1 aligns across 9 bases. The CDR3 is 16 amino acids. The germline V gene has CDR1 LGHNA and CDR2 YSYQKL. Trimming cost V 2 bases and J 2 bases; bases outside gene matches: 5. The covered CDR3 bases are TGTGCCAGCAGCCAAAATACAGGGGGCTTCCAAGACACCCAGTAC. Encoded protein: CASSQNTGGFQDTQY. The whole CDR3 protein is CASSQNTGGFQDTQYF.

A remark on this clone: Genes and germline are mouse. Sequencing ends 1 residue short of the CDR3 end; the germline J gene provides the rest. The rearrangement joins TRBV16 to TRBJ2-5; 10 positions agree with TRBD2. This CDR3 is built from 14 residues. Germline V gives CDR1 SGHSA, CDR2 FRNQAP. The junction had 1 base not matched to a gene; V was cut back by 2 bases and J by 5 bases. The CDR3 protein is CASSLRLGGDTQYF. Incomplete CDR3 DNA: TGTGCAAGCAGCTTACGACTGGGGGGAGACACCCAGTAC.

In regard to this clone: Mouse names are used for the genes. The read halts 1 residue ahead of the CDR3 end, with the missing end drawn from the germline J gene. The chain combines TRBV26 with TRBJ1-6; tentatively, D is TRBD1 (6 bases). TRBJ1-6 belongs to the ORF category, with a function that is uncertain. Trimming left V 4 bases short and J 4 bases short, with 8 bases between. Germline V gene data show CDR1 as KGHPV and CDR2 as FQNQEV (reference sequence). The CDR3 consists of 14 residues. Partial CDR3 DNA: TGTGCCAGCAGTCGGACAGAATATAATTCGCCCCTCTAC. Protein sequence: CASSRTEYNSPLY. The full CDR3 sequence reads CASSRTEYNSPLYF.

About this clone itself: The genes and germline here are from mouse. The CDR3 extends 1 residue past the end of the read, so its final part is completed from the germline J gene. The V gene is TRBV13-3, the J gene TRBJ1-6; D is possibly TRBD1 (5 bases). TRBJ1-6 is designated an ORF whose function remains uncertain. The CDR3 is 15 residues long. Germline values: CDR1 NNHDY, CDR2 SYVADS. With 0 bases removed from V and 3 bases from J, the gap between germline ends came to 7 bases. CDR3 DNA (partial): TGTGCCAGCAGTGATGCAACAGGCTATAATTCGCCCCTCTAC. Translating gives CASSDATGYNSPLY. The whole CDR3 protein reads CASSDATGYNSPLYF.

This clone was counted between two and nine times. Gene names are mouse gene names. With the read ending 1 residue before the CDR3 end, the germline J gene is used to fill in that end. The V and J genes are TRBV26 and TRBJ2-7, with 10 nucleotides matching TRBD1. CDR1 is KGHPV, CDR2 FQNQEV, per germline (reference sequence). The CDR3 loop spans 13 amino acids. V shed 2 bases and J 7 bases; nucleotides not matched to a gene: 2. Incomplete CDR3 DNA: TGTGCCAGCAGTCTGGACAGGGGGCGGGAACAGTAC. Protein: CASSLDRGREQY. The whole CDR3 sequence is CASSLDRGREQYF. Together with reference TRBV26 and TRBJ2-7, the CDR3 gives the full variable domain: NSKVIQTPRYLVKGQGQKAKMRCIPEKGHPVVFWYQQNKNNEFKFLINFQNQEVLQQIDMTEKRFSAECPSNSPCSLEIQSSEAGDSALYLCASSLDRGREQYFGPGTRLTVL.

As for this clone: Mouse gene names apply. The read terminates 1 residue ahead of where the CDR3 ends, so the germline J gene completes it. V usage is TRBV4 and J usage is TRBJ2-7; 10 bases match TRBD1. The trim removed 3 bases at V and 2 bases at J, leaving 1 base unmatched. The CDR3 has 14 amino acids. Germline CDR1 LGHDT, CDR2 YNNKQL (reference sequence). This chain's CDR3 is CASSYGTGAYEQYF. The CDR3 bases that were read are TGTGCCAGCAGCTACGGGACAGGGGCCTATGAACAGTAC.